These 11 T cell receptor beta chains were all obtained from the same sample, sequenced in a study of shared T cell receptors in the human thymus. The repertoire was sequenced with immunoSEQ multiplex PCR; TCRdb's copy has only in-frame clones and lacks some. The sample records about 660,000 clones, approximately 88% being singletons. The same sample was also studied in work on human thymus T cells.

Sequenced input: thymocytes. Receptors originate from a boy less than two years old with a congenital heart defect.

In its sample, this clone was seen a few times. This rearrangement joins TRBV27 to TRBJ2-5; 12 bases agree with TRBD1. The CDR3 totals 17 residues. Trimming at V came to 5 bases and at J to 5 bases, leaving 12 bases not matched to a gene. Germline CDR1 MNHEY, CDR2 SMNVEV (reference sequence). DNA for the CDR3: TGTGCCAGCAGTCCCCCGCGGTCCGGGACAGGGGGCGAGACCCAGTACTTC. Its protein is CASSPPRSGTGGETQYF.

The chain employs TRBV7-9 and TRBJ2-3, with 9 positions matching TRBD2. J lost 6 bases, V lost 4 bases, and 14 bases had no gene match. Germline lookup yields CDR1 SEHNR and CDR2 FQNEAQ (reference sequence). The CDR3 spans 17 residues. Written as DNA, the CDR3 is TGTGCCAGCAGCTGGCGCCCACTAGCGGGCGGATCCGATACGCAGTATTTT. Translation: CASSWRPLAGGSDTQYF.

The V gene is TRBV7-4, the J gene TRBJ2-1, with D perhaps TRBD2 (5 bases). Trimming pared 5 bases from V and 16 bases from J, leaving 21 bases between. The CDR3 loop spans 13 amino acids. Germline-derived CDR1 and CDR2 are SGHVT and SQSDAQ. DNA of the CDR3: TGTGCCAGCAGCACCCCGGCCGGAAGTAGCGTTTTCTTC. Residues: CASSTPAGSSVFF.

This clone was seen just once. Other DNA sequences within the sample encode an identical CDR3. The chain has TRBV4-1 and TRBJ2-3; 13 bases are shared with TRBD2. Germline-derived CDR1 and CDR2 are MGHRA and YSYEKL. Unmatched junction bases numbered 4, after V lost 4 bases and J lost 3 bases. The CDR3 extends over 16 amino acids. The CDR3 DNA reads TGCGCCAGCAGCCCACTAGCGGGAGGGCCGACAGATACGCAGTATTTT. This gives the protein CASSPLAGGPTDTQYF.

This clone was seen just once. The chain links TRBV7-9 to TRBJ2-1, with TRBD2 matching 14 bases. CDR3 size: 18 residues. Per the germline V gene, CDR1 is SEHNR and CDR2 is FQNEAQ (reference sequence). Trimming at V came to 5 bases and at J to 9 bases, leaving 15 bases not matched to a gene. CDR3 coding DNA: TGTGCCAGCAGCCCGACTAGCGGGAGGGCCTTCCACGTGGTTGAGCAGTTCTTC. Amino acid sequence: CASSPTSGRAFHVVEQFF.

The V call is TRBV7-2, the J call TRBJ2-5; TRBD2 aligns across 9 bases. Germline V lookup: CDR1 SGHTA, CDR2 FQGNSA. Trimming at V came to 6 bases and at J to 0 bases, leaving 17 bases not matched to a gene. The CDR3 loop spans 19 amino acids. The chain's CDR3 is CASSPPEPLAGLYQETQYF. For the CDR3, the DNA is TGTGCCAGCAGTCCTCCGGAACCTCTAGCGGGACTGTACCAAGAGACCCAGTACTTC.

This chain connects TRBV27 to TRBJ2-7, with 9 bases fitting TRBD1. Germline CDR1 MNHEY, CDR2 SMNVEV (reference sequence). The J segment lost 1 base and the V segment lost 5 bases, leaving 9 bases of the junction unmatched. The CDR3 consists of 16 residues. CDR3: CASSPSRTGESYEQYF. CDR3 in DNA: TGTGCCAGCAGTCCCTCCCGGACAGGGGAGTCCTACGAGCAGTACTTC.

The chain joins TRBV28 to TRBJ1-4, with D perhaps TRBD1 (6 bases). The CDR3 runs 13 residues. Trimming removed 6 bases from V and 10 bases from J, with 15 bases in between. In germline, CDR1 is MDHEN, CDR2 SYDVKM. As DNA, the CDR3 is TGTGCCAGCAGCTTGTGGGGGCTCGGAAAACTGTTTTTT. This gives the protein CASSLWGLGKLFF.

This clone has just a few counts. The chain joins TRBV4-1 to TRBJ2-7; TRBD1 matches 8 bases. Germline CDR1 and CDR2: MGHRA and YSYEKL. The CDR3 has 17 amino acids. V was pared by 0 bases and J by 2 bases, with 9 bases of the junction left unmatched. The CDR3 is CASSQDKETGEAYEQYF. The CDR3 bases are TGCGCCAGCAGCCAAGATAAGGAGACAGGGGAAGCCTACGAGCAGTACTTC.

The table lists this clone with a count of one. This rearrangement joins TRBV6-6 to TRBJ2-2; no firm D call. Per the germline V gene, CDR1 is MNHNY and CDR2 is SVGAGI (reference sequence). V was trimmed by 2 bases and J by 2 bases, leaving 3 bases between them. CDR3 length: 13 residues. CDR3 in amino acids: CASSYLNTGELFF. CDR3 DNA sequence: TGTGCCAGCAGTTACCTCAACACCGGGGAGCTGTTTTTT.

The gene calls are TRBV4-2 and TRBJ1-2; unclear D gene. Germline CDR1 reads LGHNA; CDR2 reads YNFKEQ. The ends were cut back, 1 base at V and 5 bases at J, with 14 bases in the middle. This CDR3 comprises 15 residues. This CDR3 is CASSQGEVDLYGYTF. CDR3 nucleotides: TGTGCCAGCAGCCAAGGGGAGGTAGACTTATATGGCTACACCTTC.